This TCR beta chain was retrieved from a study of blood T cell repertoires in COVID-19. In the study overall: Italy, Spain and the United States were the sources of the convalescent and acute COVID-19 samples. From T cells, B-cell-depleted T cells, or PBMCs came the material, which was cDNA or gDNA.

Original processing notes: Counts of nucleated cells, estimated from reference gene primer amplification, were obtained. Measured with immunoSEQ multiplex PCR; TCRdb has only the in-frame clones, and not every one. V and J calls and clone size are copied from that table; D and trimming were computed from the DNA. The sample carries around 230,000 clones, around 85% recorded once. The sample comprised peripheral blood. This TCR was sampled from a woman aged 80 or older with acute or convalescent COVID-19.

In DNA, the CDR3 is TGTGCCAGCCGCACGGTTGTCGAGCAGTACTTC. This encodes CASRTVVEQYF. The chain links TRBV25-1 to TRBJ2-7; D not resolved. Trimming took 8 bases from V and 6 from J, leaving 11 bases between them. This CDR3 is 11 amino acids long. CDR1 MGHDK and CDR2 SYGVNS come from the germline V gene.